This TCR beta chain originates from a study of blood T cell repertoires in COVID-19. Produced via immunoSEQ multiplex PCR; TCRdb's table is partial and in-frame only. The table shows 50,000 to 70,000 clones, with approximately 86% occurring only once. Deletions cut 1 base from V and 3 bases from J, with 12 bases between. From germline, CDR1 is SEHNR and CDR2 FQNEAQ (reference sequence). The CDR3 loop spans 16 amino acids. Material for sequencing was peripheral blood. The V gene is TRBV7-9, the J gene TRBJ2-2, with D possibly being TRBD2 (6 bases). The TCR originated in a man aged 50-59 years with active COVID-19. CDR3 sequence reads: CASSLVGGTDTGELFF. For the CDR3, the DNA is TGTGCCAGCAGCTTAGTAGGCGGGACTGACACCGGGGAGCTGTTTTTT.